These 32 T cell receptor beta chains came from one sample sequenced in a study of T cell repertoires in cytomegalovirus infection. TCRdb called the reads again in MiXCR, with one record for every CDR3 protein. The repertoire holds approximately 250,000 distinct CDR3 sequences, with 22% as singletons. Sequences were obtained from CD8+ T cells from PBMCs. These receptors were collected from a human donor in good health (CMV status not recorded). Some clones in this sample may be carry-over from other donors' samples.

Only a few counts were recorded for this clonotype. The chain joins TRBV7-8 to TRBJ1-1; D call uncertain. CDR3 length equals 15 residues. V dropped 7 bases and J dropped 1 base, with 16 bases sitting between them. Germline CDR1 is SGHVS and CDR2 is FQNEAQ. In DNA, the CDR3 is TGTGCCAGCACCCTAGATTGGGAGGGGAACACTGAAGCTTTCTTT. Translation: CASTLDWEGNTEAFF.

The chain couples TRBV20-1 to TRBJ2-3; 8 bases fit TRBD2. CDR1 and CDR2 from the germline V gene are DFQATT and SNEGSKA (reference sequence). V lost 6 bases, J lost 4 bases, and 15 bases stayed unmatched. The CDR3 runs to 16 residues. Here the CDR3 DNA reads TGCAGTGCCCTAAGCGGGGGACTAGAAGGACCAGATACGCAGTATTTT. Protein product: CSALSGGLEGPDTQYF.

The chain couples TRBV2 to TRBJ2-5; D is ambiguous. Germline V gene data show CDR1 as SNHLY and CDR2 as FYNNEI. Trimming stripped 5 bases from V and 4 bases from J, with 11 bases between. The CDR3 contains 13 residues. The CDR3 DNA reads TGTGCCAGCAGTAATGGGTTTGGAGAGACCCAGTACTTC. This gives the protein CASSNGFGETQYF.

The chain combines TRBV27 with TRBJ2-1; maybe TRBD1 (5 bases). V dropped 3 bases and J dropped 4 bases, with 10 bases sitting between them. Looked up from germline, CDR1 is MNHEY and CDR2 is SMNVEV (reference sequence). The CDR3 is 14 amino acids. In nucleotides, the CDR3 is TGTGCCAGCAGTTTGGCAGGGCGGTACAATGAGCAGTTCTTC. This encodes CASSLAGRYNEQFF.

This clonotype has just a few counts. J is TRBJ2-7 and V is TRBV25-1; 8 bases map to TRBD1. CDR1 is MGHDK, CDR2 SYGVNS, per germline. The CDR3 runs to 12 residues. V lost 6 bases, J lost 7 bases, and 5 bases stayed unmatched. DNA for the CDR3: TGTGCCAGCAGCCAGGGGGCACTTGAGCAGTACTTC. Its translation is CASSQGALEQYF.

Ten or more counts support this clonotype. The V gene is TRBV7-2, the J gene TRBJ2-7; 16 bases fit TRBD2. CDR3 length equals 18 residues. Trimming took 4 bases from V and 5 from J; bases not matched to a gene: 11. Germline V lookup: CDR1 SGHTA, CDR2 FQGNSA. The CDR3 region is CASSSSGTSGGAYDEQYF. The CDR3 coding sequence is TGTGCCAGCAGCTCATCCGGGACTAGCGGGGGGGCCTATGACGAGCAGTACTTC.

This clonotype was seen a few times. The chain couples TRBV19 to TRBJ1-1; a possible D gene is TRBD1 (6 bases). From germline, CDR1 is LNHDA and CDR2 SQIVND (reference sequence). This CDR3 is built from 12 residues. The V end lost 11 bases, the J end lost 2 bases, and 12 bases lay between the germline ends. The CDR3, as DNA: TGTGCCGTGGGGGGGGCAAACACTGAAGCTTTCTTT. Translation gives CAVGGANTEAFF.

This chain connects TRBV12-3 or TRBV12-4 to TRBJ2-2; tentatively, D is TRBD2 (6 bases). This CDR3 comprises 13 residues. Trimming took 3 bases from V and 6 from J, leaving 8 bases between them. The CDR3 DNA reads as TGTGCCAGCAGTTTTTGGGGGGCCGGGGAGCTGTTTTTT. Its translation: CASSFWGAGELFF.

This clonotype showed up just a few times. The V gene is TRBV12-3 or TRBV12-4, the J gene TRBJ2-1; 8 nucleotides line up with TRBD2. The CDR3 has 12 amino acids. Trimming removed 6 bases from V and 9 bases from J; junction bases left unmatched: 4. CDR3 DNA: TGTGCCAGCAGCCCGGCGGGGGGTGAGCAGTTCTTC. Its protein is CASSPAGGEQFF.

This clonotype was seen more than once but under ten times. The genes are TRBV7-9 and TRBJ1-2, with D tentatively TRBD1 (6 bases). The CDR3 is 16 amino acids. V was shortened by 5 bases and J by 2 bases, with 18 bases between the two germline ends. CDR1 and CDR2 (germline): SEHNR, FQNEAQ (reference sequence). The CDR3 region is CASSGIDRRANYGYTF. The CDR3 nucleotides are TGTGCCAGCAGCGGCATAGACAGGAGGGCCAACTATGGCTACACCTTC.

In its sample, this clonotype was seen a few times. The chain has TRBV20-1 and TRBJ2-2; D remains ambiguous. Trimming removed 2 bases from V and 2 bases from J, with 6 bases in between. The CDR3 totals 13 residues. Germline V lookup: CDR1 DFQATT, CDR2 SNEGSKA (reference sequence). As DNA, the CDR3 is TGCAGTGCTAGATACAGCAACACCGGGGAGCTGTTTTTT. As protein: CSARYSNTGELFF.

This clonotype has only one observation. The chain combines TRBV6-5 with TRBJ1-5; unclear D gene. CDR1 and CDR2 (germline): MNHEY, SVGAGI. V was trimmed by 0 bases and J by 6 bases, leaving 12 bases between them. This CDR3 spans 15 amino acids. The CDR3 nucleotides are TGTGCCAGCAGTTACTCAATTACGGGAGGTCAGCCCCAGCATTTT. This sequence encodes CASSYSITGGQPQHF.

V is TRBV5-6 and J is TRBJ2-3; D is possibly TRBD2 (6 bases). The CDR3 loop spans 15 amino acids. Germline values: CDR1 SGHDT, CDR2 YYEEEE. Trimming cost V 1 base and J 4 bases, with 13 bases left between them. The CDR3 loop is CASSLSPGSADTQYF. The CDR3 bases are TGTGCCAGCAGCTTGTCCCCCGGGAGCGCAGATACGCAGTATTTT. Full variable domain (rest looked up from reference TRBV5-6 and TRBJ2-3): DAGVTQSPTHLIKTRGQQVTLRCSPKSGHDTVSWYQQALGQGPQFIFQYYEEEERQRGNFPDRFSGHQFPNYSSELNVNALLLGDSALYLCASSLSPGSADTQYFGPGTRLTVL.

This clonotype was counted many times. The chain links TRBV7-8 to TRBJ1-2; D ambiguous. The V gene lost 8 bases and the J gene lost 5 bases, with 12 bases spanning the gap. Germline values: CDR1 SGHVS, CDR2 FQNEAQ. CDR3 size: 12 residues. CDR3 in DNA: TGTGCCAGCTCGGATACATCATATGGCTACACCTTC. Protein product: CASSDTSYGYTF.

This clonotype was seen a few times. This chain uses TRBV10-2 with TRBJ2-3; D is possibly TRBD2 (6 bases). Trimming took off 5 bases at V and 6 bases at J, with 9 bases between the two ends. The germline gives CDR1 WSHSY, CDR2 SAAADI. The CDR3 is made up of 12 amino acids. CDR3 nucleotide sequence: TGCGCCAGCAGTCCTAGCGTGGATACGCAGTATTTT. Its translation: CASSPSVDTQYF.

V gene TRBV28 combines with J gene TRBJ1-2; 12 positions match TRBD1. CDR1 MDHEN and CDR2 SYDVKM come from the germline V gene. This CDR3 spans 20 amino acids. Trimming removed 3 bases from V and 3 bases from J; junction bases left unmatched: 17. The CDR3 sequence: CASSFPGTGGVGAGDYGYTF. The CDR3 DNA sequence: TGTGCCAGCAGTTTCCCCGGGACAGGGGGCGTGGGAGCCGGGGACTATGGCTACACCTTC.

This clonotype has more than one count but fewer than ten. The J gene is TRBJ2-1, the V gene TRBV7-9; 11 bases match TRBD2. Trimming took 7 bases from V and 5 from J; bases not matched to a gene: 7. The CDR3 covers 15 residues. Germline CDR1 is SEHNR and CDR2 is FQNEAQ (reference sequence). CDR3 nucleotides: TGTGCCAGCAACGGGGGGACTAGCGGAAACAATGAGCAGTTCTTC. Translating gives CASNGGTSGNNEQFF.

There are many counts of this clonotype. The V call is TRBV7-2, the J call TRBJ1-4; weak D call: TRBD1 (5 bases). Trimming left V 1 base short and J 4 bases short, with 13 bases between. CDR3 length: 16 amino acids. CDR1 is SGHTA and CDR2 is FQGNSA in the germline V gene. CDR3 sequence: CASSLGQGAYNEKLFF. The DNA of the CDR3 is TGTGCCAGCAGCTTAGGGCAGGGCGCCTATAATGAAAAACTGTTTTTT.

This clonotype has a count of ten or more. The CDR3 bases are TGTGCCAGCAGCTTCGTGGGACAGGCTAATGAAAAACTGTTTTTT. Amino acid sequence: CASSFVGQANEKLFF. The V gene is TRBV7-8, the J gene TRBJ1-4, with 8 bases aligning to TRBD1. Germline V gives CDR1 SGHVS, CDR2 FQNEAQ. V lost 3 bases, J lost 3 bases, and 3 bases stayed unmatched. This CDR3 contains 15 residues.

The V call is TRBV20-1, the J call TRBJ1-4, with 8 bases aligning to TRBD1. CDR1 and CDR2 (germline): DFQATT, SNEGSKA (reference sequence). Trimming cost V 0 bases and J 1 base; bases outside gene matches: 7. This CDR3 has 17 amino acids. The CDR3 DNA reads TGCAGTGCTAGAGATGGGCAGGGGGCACGAACTAATGAAAAACTGTTTTTT. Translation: CSARDGQGARTNEKLFF.

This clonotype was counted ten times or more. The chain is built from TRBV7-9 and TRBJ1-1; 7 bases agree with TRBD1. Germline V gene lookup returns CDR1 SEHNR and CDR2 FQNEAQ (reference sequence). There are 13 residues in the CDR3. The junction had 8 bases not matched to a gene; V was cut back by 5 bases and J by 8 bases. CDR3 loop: CASSGNRGEEAFF. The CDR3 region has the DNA TGTGCCAGCAGCGGAAACAGGGGCGAAGAAGCTTTCTTT.

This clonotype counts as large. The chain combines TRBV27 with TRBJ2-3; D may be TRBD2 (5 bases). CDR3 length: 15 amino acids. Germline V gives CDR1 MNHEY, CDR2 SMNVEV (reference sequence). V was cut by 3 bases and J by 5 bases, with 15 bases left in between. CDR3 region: CASSFLGSRGDTQYF. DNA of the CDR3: TGTGCCAGCAGTTTTTTGGGCAGCCGGGGAGATACGCAGTATTTT.

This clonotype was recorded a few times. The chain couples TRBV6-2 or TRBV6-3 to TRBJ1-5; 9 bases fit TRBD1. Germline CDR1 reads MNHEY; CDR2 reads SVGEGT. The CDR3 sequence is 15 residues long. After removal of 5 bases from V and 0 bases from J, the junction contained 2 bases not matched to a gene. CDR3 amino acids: CASSPDRGSNQPQHF. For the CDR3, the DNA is TGTGCCAGCAGTCCGGACAGGGGTAGCAATCAGCCCCAGCATTTT.

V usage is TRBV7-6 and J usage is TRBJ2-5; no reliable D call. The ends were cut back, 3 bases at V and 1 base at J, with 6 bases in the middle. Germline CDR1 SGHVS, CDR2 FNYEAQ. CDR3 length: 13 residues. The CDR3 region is CASSFDFQETQYF. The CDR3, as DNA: TGTGCCAGCAGCTTTGACTTCCAAGAGACCCAGTACTTC. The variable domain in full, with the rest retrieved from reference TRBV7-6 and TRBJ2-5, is GAGVSQSPRYKVTKRGQDVALRCDPISGHVSLYWYRQALGQGPEFLTYFNYEAQQDKSGLPNDRFSAERPEGSISTLTIQRTEQRDSAMYRCASSFDFQETQYFGPGTRLLVL.

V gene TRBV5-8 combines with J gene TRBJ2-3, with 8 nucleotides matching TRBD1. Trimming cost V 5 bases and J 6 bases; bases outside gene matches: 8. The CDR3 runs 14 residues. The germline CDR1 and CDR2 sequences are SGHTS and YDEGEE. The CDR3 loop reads CASRKTGETDTQYF. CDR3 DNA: TGTGCCAGCAGAAAGACAGGGGAAACCGATACGCAGTATTTT.

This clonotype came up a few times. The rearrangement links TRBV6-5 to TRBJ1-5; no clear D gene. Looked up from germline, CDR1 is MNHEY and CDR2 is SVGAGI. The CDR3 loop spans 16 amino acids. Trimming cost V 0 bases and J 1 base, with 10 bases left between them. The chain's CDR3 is CASSYSKDGSNQPQHF. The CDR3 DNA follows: TGTGCCAGCAGTTACTCGAAGGACGGGAGCAATCAGCCCCAGCATTTT.

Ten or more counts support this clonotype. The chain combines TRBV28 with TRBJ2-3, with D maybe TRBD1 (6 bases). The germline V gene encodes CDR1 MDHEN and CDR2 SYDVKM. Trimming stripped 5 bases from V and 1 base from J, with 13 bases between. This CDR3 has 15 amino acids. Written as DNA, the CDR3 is TGTGCCAGCAGTCCAGGGGTCTCCGGCACAGATACGCAGTATTTT. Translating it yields CASSPGVSGTDTQYF.

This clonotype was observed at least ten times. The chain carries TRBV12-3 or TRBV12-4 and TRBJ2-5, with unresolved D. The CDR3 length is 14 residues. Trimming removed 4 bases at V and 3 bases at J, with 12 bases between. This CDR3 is CASSSFDREETQYF. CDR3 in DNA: TGTGCCAGCAGTTCCTTCGACCGAGAAGAGACCCAGTACTTC.

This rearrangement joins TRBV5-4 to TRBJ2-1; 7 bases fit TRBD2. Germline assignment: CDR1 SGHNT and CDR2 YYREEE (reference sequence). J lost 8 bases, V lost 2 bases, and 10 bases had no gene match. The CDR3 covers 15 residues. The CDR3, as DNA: TGTGCCAGCAGCTTCGGTGGCGGGGGTGGATATGAGCAGTTCTTC. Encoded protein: CASSFGGGGGYEQFF.

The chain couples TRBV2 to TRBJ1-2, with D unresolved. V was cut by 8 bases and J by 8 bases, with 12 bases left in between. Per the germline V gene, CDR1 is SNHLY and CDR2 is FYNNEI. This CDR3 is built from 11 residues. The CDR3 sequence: CASVTPAGYTF. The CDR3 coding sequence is TGTGCCAGCGTCACCCCGGCAGGCTACACCTTC.

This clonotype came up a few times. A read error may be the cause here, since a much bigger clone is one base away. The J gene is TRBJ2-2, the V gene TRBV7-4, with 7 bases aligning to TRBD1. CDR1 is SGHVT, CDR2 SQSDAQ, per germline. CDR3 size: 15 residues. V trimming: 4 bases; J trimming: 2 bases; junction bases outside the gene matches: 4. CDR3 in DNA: TGTGCCAGCAGCTCCGGGACAGAAAACACCGGGGAGCTGTTTTTT. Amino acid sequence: CASSSGTENTGELFF.

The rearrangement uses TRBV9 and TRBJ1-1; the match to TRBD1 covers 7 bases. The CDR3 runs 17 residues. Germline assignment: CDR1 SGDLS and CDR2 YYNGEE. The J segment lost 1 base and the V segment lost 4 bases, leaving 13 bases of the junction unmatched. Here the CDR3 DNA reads TGTGCCAGCAGCCCTTACCTCAGACAGGGTAGGAACACTGAAGCTTTCTTT. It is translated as CASSPYLRQGRNTEAFF.